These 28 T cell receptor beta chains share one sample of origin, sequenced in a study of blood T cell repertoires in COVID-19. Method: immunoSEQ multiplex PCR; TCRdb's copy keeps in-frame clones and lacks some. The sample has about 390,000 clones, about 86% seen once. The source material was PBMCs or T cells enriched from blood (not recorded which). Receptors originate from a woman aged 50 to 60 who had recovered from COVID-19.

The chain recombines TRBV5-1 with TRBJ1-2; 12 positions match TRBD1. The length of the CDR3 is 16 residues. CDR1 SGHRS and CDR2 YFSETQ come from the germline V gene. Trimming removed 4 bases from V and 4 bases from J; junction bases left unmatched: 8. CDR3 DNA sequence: TGCGCCAGCAGCCAGGGACAGGGGGCTGCGGGCTATGGCTACACCTTC. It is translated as CASSQGQGAAGYGYTF.

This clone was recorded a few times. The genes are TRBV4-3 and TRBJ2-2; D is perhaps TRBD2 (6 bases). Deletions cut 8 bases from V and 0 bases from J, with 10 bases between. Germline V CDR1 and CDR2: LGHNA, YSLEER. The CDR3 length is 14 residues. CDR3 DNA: TGCGCCAGCCGGACTAAAACGAACACCGGGGAGCTGTTTTTT. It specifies CASRTKTNTGELFF.

The CDR3, as DNA: TGTGCCAGCAGCCCAGGACAGGGGGCAAGCGACGAGCAGTACTTC. Residues: CASSPGQGASDEQYF. V and J are TRBV6-4 and TRBJ2-7; 11 bases map to TRBD1. The V gene's germline CDR1 is MRHNA and CDR2 SNTAGT. The ends lost 6 bases at V and 5 bases at J; junction bases unmatched: 9. This CDR3 spans 15 amino acids.

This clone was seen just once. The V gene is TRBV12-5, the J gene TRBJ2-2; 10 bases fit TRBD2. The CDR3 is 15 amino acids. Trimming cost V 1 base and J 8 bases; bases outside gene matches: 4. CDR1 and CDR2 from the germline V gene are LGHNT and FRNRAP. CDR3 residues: CASGLERGGSGELFF. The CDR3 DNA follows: TGTGCTAGTGGTTTGGAGCGGGGGGGCTCTGGGGAGCTGTTTTTT.

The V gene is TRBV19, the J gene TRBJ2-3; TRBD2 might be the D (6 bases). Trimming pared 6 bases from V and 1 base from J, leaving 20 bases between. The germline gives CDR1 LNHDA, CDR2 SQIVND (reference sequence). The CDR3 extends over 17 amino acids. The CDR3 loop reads CASREGYRPQGTDTQYF. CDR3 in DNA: TGTGCCAGTAGGGAGGGGTACAGGCCCCAAGGCACAGATACGCAGTATTTT.

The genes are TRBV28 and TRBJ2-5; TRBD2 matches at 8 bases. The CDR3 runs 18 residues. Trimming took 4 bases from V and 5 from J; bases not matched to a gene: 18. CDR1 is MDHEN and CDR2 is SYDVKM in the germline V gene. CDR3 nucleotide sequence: TGTGCCAGCAGTTCACCCCCCGCCGGAGCGGGGGTCGCTGAGACCCAGTACTTC. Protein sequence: CASSSPPAGAGVAETQYF.

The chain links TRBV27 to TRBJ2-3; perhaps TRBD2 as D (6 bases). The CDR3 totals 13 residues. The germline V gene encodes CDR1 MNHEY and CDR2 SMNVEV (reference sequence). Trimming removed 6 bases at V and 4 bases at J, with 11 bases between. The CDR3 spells CASRSTGADTQYF. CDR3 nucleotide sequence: TGTGCCAGCAGATCAACGGGGGCAGATACGCAGTATTTT.

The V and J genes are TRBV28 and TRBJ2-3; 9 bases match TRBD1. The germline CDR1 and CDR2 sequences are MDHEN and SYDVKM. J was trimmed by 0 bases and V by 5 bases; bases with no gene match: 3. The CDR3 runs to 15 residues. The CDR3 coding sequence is TGTGCCAGCAGTCGGGACAGGGCCAGCACAGATACGCAGTATTTT. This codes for CASSRDRASTDTQYF.

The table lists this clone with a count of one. CDR3 region: CASSLGFGVRNEQFF. DNA for the CDR3: TGTGCCAGCTCGCTAGGATTCGGGGTGAGAAATGAGCAGTTCTTC. The chain employs TRBV7-2 and TRBJ2-1; D possibly corresponds to TRBD2 (5 bases). Per the germline V gene, CDR1 is SGHTA and CDR2 is FQGNSA. This CDR3 contains 15 residues. V was cut by 8 bases and J by 7 bases, with 21 bases left in between.

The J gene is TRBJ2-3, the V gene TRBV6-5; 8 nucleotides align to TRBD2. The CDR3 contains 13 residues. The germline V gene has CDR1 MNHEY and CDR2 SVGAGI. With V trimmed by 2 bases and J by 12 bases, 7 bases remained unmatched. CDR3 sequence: CASSYGPAGEQYF. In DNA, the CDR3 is TGTGCCAGCAGTTACGGGCCAGCGGGGGAACAGTATTTT.

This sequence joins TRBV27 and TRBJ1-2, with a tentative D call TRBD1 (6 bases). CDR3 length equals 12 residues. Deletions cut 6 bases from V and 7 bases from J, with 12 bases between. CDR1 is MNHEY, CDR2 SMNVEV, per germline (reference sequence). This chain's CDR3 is CASRSNRVGYTF. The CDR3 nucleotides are TGTGCCAGCAGGTCCAACAGGGTTGGCTACACCTTC.

Here the CDR3 reads CASSLGVSGPTDTQYF. CDR3 in DNA: TGTGCCAGCAGCTTAGGGGTTAGCGGCCCCACAGATACGCAGTATTTT. V usage is TRBV7-2 and J usage is TRBJ2-3, with D perhaps matching TRBD2 (6 bases). The germline V gene encodes CDR1 SGHTA and CDR2 FQGNSA. The V gene lost 1 base and the J gene lost 2 bases, with 13 bases spanning the gap. The CDR3 has 16 amino acids.

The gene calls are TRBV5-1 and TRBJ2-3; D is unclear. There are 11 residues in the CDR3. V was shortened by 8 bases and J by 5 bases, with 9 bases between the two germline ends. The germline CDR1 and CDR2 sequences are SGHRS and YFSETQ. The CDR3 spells CASGPQDTQYF. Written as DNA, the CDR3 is TGCGCCAGTGGGCCTCAAGATACGCAGTATTTT.

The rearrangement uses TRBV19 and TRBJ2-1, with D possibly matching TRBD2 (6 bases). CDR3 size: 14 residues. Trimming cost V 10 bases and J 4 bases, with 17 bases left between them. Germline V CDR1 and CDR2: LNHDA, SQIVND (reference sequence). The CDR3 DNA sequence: TGTGCCACATCTGGGACTCCCTCATACAATGAGCAGTTCTTC. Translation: CATSGTPSYNEQFF.

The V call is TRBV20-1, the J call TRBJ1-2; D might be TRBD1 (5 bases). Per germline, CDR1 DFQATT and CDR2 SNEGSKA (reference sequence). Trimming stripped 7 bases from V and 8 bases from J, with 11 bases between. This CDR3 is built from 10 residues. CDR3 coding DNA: TGCAGTGTTCGGGGGGACGGCTACACCTTC. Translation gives CSVRGDGYTF.

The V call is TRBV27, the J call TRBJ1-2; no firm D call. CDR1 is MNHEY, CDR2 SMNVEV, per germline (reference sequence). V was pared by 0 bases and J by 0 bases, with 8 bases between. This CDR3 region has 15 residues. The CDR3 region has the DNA TGTGCCAGCAGTTTATCGTACAGTTCTAACTATGGCTACACCTTC. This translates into CASSLSYSSNYGYTF.

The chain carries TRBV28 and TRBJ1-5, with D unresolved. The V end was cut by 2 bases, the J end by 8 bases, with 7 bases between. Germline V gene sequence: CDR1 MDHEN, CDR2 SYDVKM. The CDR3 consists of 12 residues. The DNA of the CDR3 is TGTGCCAGCAGTTTAATGCGGGAGCCCCAGCATTTT. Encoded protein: CASSLMREPQHF.

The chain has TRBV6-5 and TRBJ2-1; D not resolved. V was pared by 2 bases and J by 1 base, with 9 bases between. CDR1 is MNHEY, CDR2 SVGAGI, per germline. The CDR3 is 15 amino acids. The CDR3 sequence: CASSYGRTSYNEQFF. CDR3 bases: TGTGCCAGCAGTTACGGTAGAACGTCCTACAATGAGCAGTTCTTC.

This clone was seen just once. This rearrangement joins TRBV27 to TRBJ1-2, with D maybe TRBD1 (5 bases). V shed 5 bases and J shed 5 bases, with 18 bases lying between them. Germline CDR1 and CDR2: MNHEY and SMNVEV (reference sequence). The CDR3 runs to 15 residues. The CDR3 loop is CASSPGRGYLYGYTF. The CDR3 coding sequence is TGTGCCAGCAGTCCAGGGCGGGGATACCTTTATGGCTACACCTTC.

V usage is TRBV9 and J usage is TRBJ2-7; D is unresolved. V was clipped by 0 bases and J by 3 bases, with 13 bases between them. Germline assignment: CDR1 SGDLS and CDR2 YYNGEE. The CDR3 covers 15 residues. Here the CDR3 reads CASSVVGDPNYEQYF. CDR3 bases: TGTGCCAGCAGCGTAGTAGGAGACCCTAACTACGAGCAGTACTTC.

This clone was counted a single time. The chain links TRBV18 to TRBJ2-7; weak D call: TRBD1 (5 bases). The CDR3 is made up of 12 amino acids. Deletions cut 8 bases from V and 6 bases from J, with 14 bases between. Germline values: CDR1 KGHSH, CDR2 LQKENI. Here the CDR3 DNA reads TGTGCCAGCGGGGCAGTCCAGTCCGAGCAGTACTTC. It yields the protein CASGAVQSEQYF.

The CDR3 DNA sequence: TGTGCCAGCAGCAAGGCCAGCGGTGGTGAAGCTTTCTTT. This encodes CASSKASGGEAFF. This chain connects TRBV7-9 to TRBJ1-1; D gene uncertain. Trimming took 5 bases from V and 7 from J, leaving 14 bases between them. Germline V gene data show CDR1 as SEHNR and CDR2 as FQNEAQ (reference sequence). CDR3 length: 13 residues.

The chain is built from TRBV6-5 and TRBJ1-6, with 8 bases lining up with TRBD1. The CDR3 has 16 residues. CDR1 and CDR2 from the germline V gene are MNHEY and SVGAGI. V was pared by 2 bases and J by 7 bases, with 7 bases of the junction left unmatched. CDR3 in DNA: TGTGCCAGCAGTTACACGAGGGGGACAGGCAATTCACCCCTCCACTTT. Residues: CASSYTRGTGNSPLHF.

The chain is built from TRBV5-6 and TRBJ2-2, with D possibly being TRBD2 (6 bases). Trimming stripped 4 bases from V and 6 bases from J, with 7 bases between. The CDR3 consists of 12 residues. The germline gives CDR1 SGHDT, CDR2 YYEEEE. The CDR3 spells CASSGGAGELFF. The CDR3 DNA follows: TGTGCCAGCAGCGGAGGGGCCGGGGAGCTGTTTTTT.

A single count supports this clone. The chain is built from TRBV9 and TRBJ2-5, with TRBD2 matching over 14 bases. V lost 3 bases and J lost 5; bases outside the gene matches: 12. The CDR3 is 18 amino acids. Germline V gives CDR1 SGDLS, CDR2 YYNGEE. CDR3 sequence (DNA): TGTGCCAGCAGCGCACCGACTAGCGGGGGGGCGGTTCTCGAGACCCAGTACTTC. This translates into CASSAPTSGGAVLETQYF.

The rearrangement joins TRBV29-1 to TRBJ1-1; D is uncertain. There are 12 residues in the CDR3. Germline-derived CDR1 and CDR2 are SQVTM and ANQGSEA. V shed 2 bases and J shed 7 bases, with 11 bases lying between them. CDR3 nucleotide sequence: TGCAGCGTTGAATTGGTTGGCCGTGAAGCTTTCTTT. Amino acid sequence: CSVELVGREAFF.

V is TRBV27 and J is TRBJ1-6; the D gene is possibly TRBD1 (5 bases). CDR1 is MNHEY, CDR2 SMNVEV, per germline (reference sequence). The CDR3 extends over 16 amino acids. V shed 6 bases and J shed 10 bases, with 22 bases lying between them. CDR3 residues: CASSFRAGGGGSPLHF. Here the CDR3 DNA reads TGTGCCAGCAGCTTCCGGGCGGGCGGGGGGGGGTCACCCCTCCACTTT.

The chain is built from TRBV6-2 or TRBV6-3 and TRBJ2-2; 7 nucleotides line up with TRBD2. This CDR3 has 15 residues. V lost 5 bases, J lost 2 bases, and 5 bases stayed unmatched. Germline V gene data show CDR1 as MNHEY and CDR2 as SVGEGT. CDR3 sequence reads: CASSGRDYNTGELFF. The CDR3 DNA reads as TGTGCCAGCAGTGGGAGGGACTACAACACCGGGGAGCTGTTTTTT.